Listed below are T cell receptor beta chains from one sample, sequenced in a study of cytomegalovirus exposure and HLA in healthy donors. Produced via immunoSEQ multiplex PCR; TCRdb's table is partial and in-frame only. Recorded here are 65,000 to 80,000 clones; the top ten clones represent roughly 8%. The material sequenced was PBMCs. All receptors derive from a female donor in good health and CMV-seropositive. The CDR3 runs from the conserved cysteine through the conserved F or W. The order of the fields is V gene, D gene, J gene, CDR3 protein. A D gene is named only where the DNA matches it firmly.

v_call: TRBV7-9; d_call: TRBD1; j_call: TRBJ2-7; cdr3_aa: CASSFADRERPVVYEQYF
v_call: TRBV4-1; d_call: TRBD1; j_call: TRBJ2-7; cdr3_aa: CASSQGAQGAYEQYF
v_call: TRBV6-5; d_call: TRBD1; j_call: TRBJ1-6; cdr3_aa: CASSFPTGVSTLHF
v_call: TRBV5-1; d_call: TRBD2; j_call: TRBJ2-2; cdr3_aa: CASTGLVGTGELFF
v_call: TRBV29-1; d_call: NA; j_call: TRBJ1-1; cdr3_aa: CSVEDGAGVNTEAFF
v_call: TRBV6-5; d_call: TRBD2; j_call: TRBJ2-1; cdr3_aa: CASSSSLAEYNEQFF
v_call: TRBV5-6; d_call: TRBD1; j_call: TRBJ1-3; cdr3_aa: CASGGPGNTIYF
v_call: TRBV28; d_call: NA; j_call: TRBJ1-2; cdr3_aa: CASSLYGWQYGYTF
v_call: TRBV7-6; d_call: NA; j_call: TRBJ2-7; cdr3_aa: CASSSRESPSTYEQYF
v_call: TRBV28; d_call: TRBD1; j_call: TRBJ2-7; cdr3_aa: CASSLGTGAYEQYF
v_call: TRBV7-3; d_call: TRBD2; j_call: TRBJ2-1; cdr3_aa: CASSPGLASYNEQFF
v_call: TRBV6-5; d_call: NA; j_call: TRBJ1-2; cdr3_aa: CASRTVYGYTF
v_call: TRBV5-1; d_call: TRBD2; j_call: TRBJ2-5; cdr3_aa: CASRQAGGDETQYF
v_call: TRBV6-4; d_call: NA; j_call: TRBJ2-2; cdr3_aa: CASALWGDTGELFF
v_call: TRBV10-3; d_call: NA; j_call: TRBJ1-2; cdr3_aa: CAISRDMNYGYTF
v_call: TRBV7-9; d_call: TRBD2; j_call: TRBJ2-1; cdr3_aa: CASQTGTSGIGEQFF
v_call: TRBV4-2; d_call: TRBD2; j_call: TRBJ2-5; cdr3_aa: CASSQITTSLAGGEETQYF
v_call: TRBV9; d_call: NA; j_call: TRBJ2-3; cdr3_aa: CASSPRLGVDTQYF
v_call: TRBV5-5; d_call: NA; j_call: TRBJ2-7; cdr3_aa: CASSLVDSYEQYF
v_call: TRBV4-1; d_call: TRBD2; j_call: TRBJ2-5; cdr3_aa: CASSQDTLAGGQETQYF
v_call: TRBV6-6; d_call: TRBD2; j_call: TRBJ2-3; cdr3_aa: CASSYSSGSRTDTQYF
v_call: TRBV11-1; d_call: TRBD2; j_call: TRBJ2-5; cdr3_aa: CASSPREIGETQYF
v_call: TRBV4-2; d_call: NA; j_call: TRBJ2-7; cdr3_aa: CASSQELVDEQYF
v_call: TRBV28; d_call: NA; j_call: TRBJ1-3; cdr3_aa: CASTVGGTGNTIYF
v_call: TRBV7-6; d_call: NA; j_call: TRBJ2-5; cdr3_aa: CASSQLGTTQETQYF
v_call: TRBV6-6; d_call: TRBD2; j_call: TRBJ2-2; cdr3_aa: CASSFLAGETGELFF
v_call: TRBV4-2; d_call: TRBD2; j_call: TRBJ2-7; cdr3_aa: CASSPSREWNYEQYF
v_call: TRBV5-6; d_call: TRBD1; j_call: TRBJ1-5; cdr3_aa: CASSLQGARQPQHF
v_call: TRBV7-3; d_call: TRBD1; j_call: TRBJ1-1; cdr3_aa: CASSLVGTENTEAFF
v_call: TRBV5-4; d_call: TRBD1; j_call: TRBJ1-3; cdr3_aa: CASSSDRVVGNTIYF
v_call: TRBV4-1; d_call: NA; j_call: TRBJ2-1; cdr3_aa: CASSQRIGNEQFF
v_call: TRBV6-1; d_call: NA; j_call: TRBJ1-5; cdr3_aa: CASSGNRGRDLGNQPQHF
v_call: TRBV7-2; d_call: NA; j_call: TRBJ2-2; cdr3_aa: CASRRQGNTGELFF
v_call: TRBV2; d_call: TRBD2; j_call: TRBJ2-1; cdr3_aa: CASSNPIPSGSSYNEQFF
v_call: TRBV2; d_call: NA; j_call: TRBJ2-2; cdr3_aa: CASSVWGGPPNTGELFF
v_call: TRBV2; d_call: NA; j_call: TRBJ1-2; cdr3_aa: CASSEGQVSYGYTF
v_call: TRBV13; d_call: NA; j_call: TRBJ1-1; cdr3_aa: CASSSGTQEAFF
v_call: TRBV7-8; d_call: NA; j_call: TRBJ1-2; cdr3_aa: CASSIRGSDYGYTF
v_call: TRBV19; d_call: NA; j_call: TRBJ1-2; cdr3_aa: CASSMGAGPGYGYTF
v_call: TRBV7-2; d_call: NA; j_call: TRBJ2-3; cdr3_aa: CASSSQPRLEADTQYF
v_call: TRBV29-1; d_call: TRBD1; j_call: TRBJ1-2; cdr3_aa: CSAEGIKGQGNYGYTF
v_call: TRBV16; d_call: TRBD2; j_call: TRBJ2-7; cdr3_aa: CASSQGGYEQYF
v_call: TRBV5-5; d_call: NA; j_call: TRBJ1-4; cdr3_aa: CASSLQGSSSELFF
v_call: TRBV27; d_call: TRBD1; j_call: TRBJ2-2; cdr3_aa: CASSIRQGGTGELFF
v_call: TRBV7-9; d_call: TRBD2; j_call: TRBJ2-3; cdr3_aa: CASSSPKWEGPDTQYF
v_call: TRBV19; d_call: NA; j_call: TRBJ1-5; cdr3_aa: CASSIKQYSNQPQHF
v_call: TRBV5-1; d_call: NA; j_call: TRBJ2-2; cdr3_aa: CASSWTGVHTGELFF
v_call: TRBV13; d_call: NA; j_call: TRBJ2-7; cdr3_aa: CASSRVGGQSYEQYF